These T cell receptor beta chains were read from a single sample in a study of OX40 agonist ivuxolimab in advanced cancers. The assay was immunoSEQ multiplex PCR, and TCRdb's table has in-frame clones only and misses some. The table records about 70,000 clones, around 82% of them present only once. The specimen was CD4+ or CD8+ T cells sorted from blood, collected in a trial of the OX40 agonist ivuxolimab. The origin of the receptors is an adult with an advanced solid tumor such as melanoma, head and neck, liver or kidney cancer. Both conserved end residues are part of each CDR3. D genes are given only for firm matches. Rows give clone size only sometimes, using once, few, many, or a class for an expanded clone.

D | size | J | V | DNA | CDR3
- | - | TRBJ2-7 | TRBV28 | TGTGCCAGCGGTCTTAGTGGGGAGCAGTACTTC | CASGLSGEQYF
- | - | TRBJ1-2 | TRBV28 | TGTGCCAGCAGAGGGGCCGATTTGAATGGCTACACCTTC | CASRGADLNGYTF
- | few | TRBJ2-7 | TRBV5-1 | TGCGCCAGCAGCTTGGATTGGCGATCTCGGGGCTCCGAAGCTAAAAGCGAGCAGTACTTC | CASSLDWRSRGSEAKSEQYF
- | - | TRBJ2-7 | TRBV18 | TGTGCCAGCTCACCCCGAGGGGACTCCTACGAGCAGTACTTC | CASSPRGDSYEQYF
- | - | TRBJ1-2 | TRBV20-1 | TGCAGTGCTAGGTTTCAGGGCGTTAACACCTTC | CSARFQGVNTF
- | once | TRBJ1-2 | TRBV11-2 | TGTGCCAGCAGCGCCTCGACAGCAGCTAACTATGGCTACACCTTC | CASSASTAANYGYTF
- | - | TRBJ2-2 | TRBV5-1 | TGCGCCAGCAGCTCGCACCAGGGTAACGGGGAGCTGTTTTTT | CASSSHQGNGELFF
- | - | TRBJ1-1 | TRBV7-9 | TGTGCCAGCAGCAACGGGGTTAACACTGAAGCTTTCTTT | CASSNGVNTEAFF
- | few | TRBJ1-3 | TRBV19 | TGTGCCAGTAGTGCTAGACGGGACACCATATATTTT | CASSARRDTIYF
TRBD2 | - | TRBJ2-1 | TRBV18 | TGTGCCAGCTCACCACCTAGCGGGGGGGACAATGAGCAGTTCTTC | CASSPPSGGDNEQFF
- | - | TRBJ1-1 | TRBV5-6 | TGTGCCAGCAGCTTAATAGACCGGCAGGTAGGGACTGAAGCTTTCTTT | CASSLIDRQVGTEAFF
TRBD2 | - | TRBJ2-1 | TRBV5-1 | TGCGCCAGCAGCTTGACAAGCAGACTAGCGGGAGAGTATGAGCAGTTCTTC | CASSLTSRLAGEYEQFF
- | - | TRBJ1-1 | TRBV5-1 | TGCGCCAGCAGCTTGGCCTCCGAAAACACTGAAGCTTTCTTT | CASSLASENTEAFF
- | - | TRBJ1-5 | TRBV11-2 | TGTGCCAGCAGTACCAATAGCAATCAGCCCCAGCATTTT | CASSTNSNQPQHF
TRBD2 | - | TRBJ2-6 | TRBV19 | TGTGCCAGTTCCCTTTTAGCGGGAGGAAGTGGGGCCAACGTCCTGACTTTC | CASSLLAGGSGANVLTF
- | - | TRBJ1-5 | TRBV28 | TGTGCCACGACGAGACAGTCCTTCAGCCAGCCCCAGCATTTT | CATTRQSFSQPQHF
- | - | TRBJ2-2 | TRBV2 | TGTGCCAGCAGTGAATTTGGGGCGGGTAACACCGGGGAGCTGTTTTTT | CASSEFGAGNTGELFF
- | - | TRBJ2-2 | TRBV18 | TGTGCCAGCTCACCACCGGGCGGGGAAAGCGGGGAGCTGTTTTTT | CASSPPGGESGELFF
- | - | TRBJ2-1 | TRBV6-6 | TGTGCCAGCAGCTCCCACGGTGGTAGCTCCTACAATGAGCAGTTCTTC | CASSSHGGSSYNEQFF
TRBD2 | few | TRBJ2-1 | TRBV2 | TGTGCCAGCACCGACCCCTTGACTAGCGGGAGGGGAGGGTCCTACAATGAGCAGTTCTTC | CASTDPLTSGRGGSYNEQFF
- | - | TRBJ1-2 | TRBV6-5 | TGTGCCAGCAGTACATCAGGGACGTCCTATGGCTACACCTTC | CASSTSGTSYGYTF
- | - | TRBJ2-1 | TRBV6-6 | TGTGCCAGCAGTAAACAGGGCTACAATGAGCAGTTCTTC | CASSKQGYNEQFF
- | - | TRBJ1-2 | TRBV5-4 | TGTGCCAGCAGCTCAAGAACAGGGAGTCATGGCTACACCTTC | CASSSRTGSHGYTF
- | - | TRBJ2-7 | TRBV6-5 | TGTGCCAGCAGTTGGGGGGATGTGAGGGACGAGCAGTACTTC | CASSWGDVRDEQYF
- | - | TRBJ1-4 | TRBV7-2 | TGTGCCAGCAGCCAAAGACAGTCATTGAATGAAAAACTGTTTTTT | CASSQRQSLNEKLFF
- | - | TRBJ2-3 | TRBV5-6 | TGTGCCAGCAGCAAGGGGTGGGATACGCAGTATTTT | CASSKGWDTQYF
TRBD1 | - | TRBJ2-1 | TRBV28 | TGTGCCAGCATCGCACAGGGGGCTGGAGGCAATGAGCAGTTCTTC | CASIAQGAGGNEQFF
- | - | TRBJ2-5 | TRBV5-1 | TGCGCCAGCAGCTTGGAGGGGGAAGAGACCCAGTACTTC | CASSLEGEETQYF
- | - | TRBJ2-7 | TRBV6-6 | TGTGCCAGCAGTTACGGGGCAGGTGGGTACGAGCAGTACTTC | CASSYGAGGYEQYF
TRBD1 | - | TRBJ1-6 | TRBV6-5 | TGTGCCAGCAGTTCCACCGGGACAGGGGAATCACCCCTCCACTTT | CASSSTGTGESPLHF
TRBD2 | once | TRBJ2-1 | TRBV27 | TGTGCCATCAAATCGGGACTAGCGGGGGCCGAGCAGTTCTTC | CAIKSGLAGAEQFF
- | - | TRBJ2-7 | TRBV28 | TGTGCCAGCAGATCAGGGTCCCCTGACTACGAGCAGTACTTC | CASRSGSPDYEQYF
TRBD1 | - | TRBJ2-3 | TRBV5-5 | TGTGCCAGCAGCTTGGGGCGGACAGGGGCAGATACGCAGTATTTT | CASSLGRTGADTQYF
- | - | TRBJ2-6 | TRBV2 | TGTGCCAGCAGTGAAGACCGACTAATCTCTGGGGCCAACGTCCTGACTTTC | CASSEDRLISGANVLTF
- | - | TRBJ2-3 | TRBV7-9 | TGTGCCAGCAGCTTCGGGGGCTACGGCACAGATACGCAGTATTTT | CASSFGGYGTDTQYF
TRBD1 | - | TRBJ2-7 | TRBV5-5 | TGTGCCAGCAGCTTGCTCCGGGACAGATCCTACGAGCAGTACTTC | CASSLLRDRSYEQYF